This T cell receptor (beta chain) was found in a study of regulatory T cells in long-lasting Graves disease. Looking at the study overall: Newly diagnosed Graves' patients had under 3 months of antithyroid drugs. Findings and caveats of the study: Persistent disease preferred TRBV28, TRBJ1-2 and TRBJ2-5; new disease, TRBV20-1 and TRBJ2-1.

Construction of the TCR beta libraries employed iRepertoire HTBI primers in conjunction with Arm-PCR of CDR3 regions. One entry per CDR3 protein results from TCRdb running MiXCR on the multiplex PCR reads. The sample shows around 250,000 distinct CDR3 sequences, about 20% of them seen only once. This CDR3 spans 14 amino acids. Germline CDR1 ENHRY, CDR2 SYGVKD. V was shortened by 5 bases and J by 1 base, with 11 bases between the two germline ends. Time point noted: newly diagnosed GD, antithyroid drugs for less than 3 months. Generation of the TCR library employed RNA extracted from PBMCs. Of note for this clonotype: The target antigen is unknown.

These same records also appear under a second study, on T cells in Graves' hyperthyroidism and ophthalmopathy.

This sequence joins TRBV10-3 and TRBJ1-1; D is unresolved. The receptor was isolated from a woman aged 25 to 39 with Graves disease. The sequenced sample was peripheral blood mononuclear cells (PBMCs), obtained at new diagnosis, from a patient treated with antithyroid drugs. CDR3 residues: CAISQQATNTEAFF. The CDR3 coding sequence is TGTGCCATCAGTCAGCAGGCGACGAACACTGAAGCTTTCTTT.